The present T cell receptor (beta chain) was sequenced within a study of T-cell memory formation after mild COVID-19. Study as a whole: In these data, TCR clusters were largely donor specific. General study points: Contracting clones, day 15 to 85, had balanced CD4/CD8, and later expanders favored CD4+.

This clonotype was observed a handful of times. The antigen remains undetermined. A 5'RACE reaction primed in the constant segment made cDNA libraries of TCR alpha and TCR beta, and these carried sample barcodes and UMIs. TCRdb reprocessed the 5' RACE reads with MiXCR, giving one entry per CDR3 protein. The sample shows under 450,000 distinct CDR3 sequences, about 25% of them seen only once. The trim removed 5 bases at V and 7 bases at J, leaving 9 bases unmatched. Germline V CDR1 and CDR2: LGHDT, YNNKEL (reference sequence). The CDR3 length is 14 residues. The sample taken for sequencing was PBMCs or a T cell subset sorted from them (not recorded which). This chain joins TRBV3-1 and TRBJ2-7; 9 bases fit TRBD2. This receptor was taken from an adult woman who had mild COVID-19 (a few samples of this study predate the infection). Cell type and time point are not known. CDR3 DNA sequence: TGTGCCAGCAGCGCGACTAGCGGCATAGTGGAGCAGTACTTC. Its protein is CASSATSGIVEQYF.